This T cell receptor (beta chain) was sequenced during a study of cytomegalovirus exposure and HLA in healthy donors. This clone was detected only once. Deletions cut 0 bases from V and 2 bases from J, with 10 bases between. Germline CDR1 WSHSY, CDR2 SAAADI. This CDR3 has 15 residues. It was with 60 Vbeta and 13 Jbeta primers that the PCR ran. This table comes from immunoSEQ multiplex PCR, and its TCRdb copy is limited to in-frame clones, with some not included. The table has 100,000 to 120,000 clones, over 70% seen once. The J gene is TRBJ2-5, the V gene TRBV10-2, with D perhaps TRBD2 (6 bases). The source of this sequence is a male donor in good health and CMV-seronegative. The sequenced material came from PBMCs. The CDR3 here is CASSESGRGQETQYF. The CDR3 nucleotides are TGCGCCAGCAGTGAGTCGGGCCGGGGGCAAGAGACCCAGTACTTC.